This T cell receptor beta chain was captured by sequencing in a study of regulatory T cells in long-lasting Graves disease. This clonotype was detected many times. Its antigen is unknown. The CDR3 totals 15 residues. The germline gives CDR1 SGHTA, CDR2 FQGNSA. V was clipped by 1 base and J by 3 bases, with 11 bases between them. Time point denoted: newly diagnosed GD, antithyroid drugs for less than 3 months. TCR sequences were obtained from RNA taken from PBMCs. Whole-study results and caveats: Sharing of public clonotypes was greater in persistent patients (around 2,500) than in new patients (almost 1,000). Accuracy was perhaps lowered by the small sample size.

Building the TCR beta libraries relied on iRepertoire HTBI primers, and CDR3 regions underwent Arm-PCR. TCRdb fed the multiplex PCR reads into MiXCR, producing one record per CDR3 protein. Of hundreds of thousands of distinct CDR3 sequences listed, over 12% are singletons. The sample was also reused in another study, on T cells in Graves' hyperthyroidism and ophthalmopathy. In that study: Researchers ran a first-round RT-PCR on the TCR CDR3 using the HTBI primer set.

The chain carries TRBV7-2 and TRBJ2-3; tentative D call: TRBD2 (5 bases). The sample here was peripheral blood mononuclear cells (PBMCs), taken at new diagnosis, from a patient treated with antithyroid drugs. The sequence came from a woman aged 40-49 years with Graves disease. CDR3 in amino acids: CASSLGGRTTDTQYF. CDR3 bases: TGTGCCAGCAGCTTAGGAGGGAGAACGACAGATACGCAGTATTTT.